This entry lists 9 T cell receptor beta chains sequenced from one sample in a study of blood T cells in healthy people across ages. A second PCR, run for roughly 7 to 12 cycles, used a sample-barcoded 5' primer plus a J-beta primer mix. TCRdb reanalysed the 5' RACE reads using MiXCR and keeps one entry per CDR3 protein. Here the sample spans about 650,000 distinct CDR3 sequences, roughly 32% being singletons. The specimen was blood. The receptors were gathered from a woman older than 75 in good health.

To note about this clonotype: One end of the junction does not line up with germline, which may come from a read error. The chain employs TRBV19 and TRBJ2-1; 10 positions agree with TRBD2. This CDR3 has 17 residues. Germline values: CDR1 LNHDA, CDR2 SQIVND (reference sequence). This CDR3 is CASSPGASGGSLPERFF. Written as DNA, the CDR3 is TGTGCCAGTAGTCCTGGGGCTAGCGGGGGTTCCCTCCCTGAGCGGTTCTTC.

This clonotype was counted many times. The CDR3 spells CASNKDSPSYEQYF. DNA for the CDR3: TGTGCCAGCAACAAGGACAGTCCCTCCTACGAGCAGTACTTC. This chain connects TRBV7-9 to TRBJ2-7, with D possibly being TRBD1 (6 bases). Trimming removed 7 bases from V and 0 bases from J, with 13 bases in between. Germline CDR1 SEHNR, CDR2 FQNEAQ (reference sequence). CDR3 size: 14 residues.

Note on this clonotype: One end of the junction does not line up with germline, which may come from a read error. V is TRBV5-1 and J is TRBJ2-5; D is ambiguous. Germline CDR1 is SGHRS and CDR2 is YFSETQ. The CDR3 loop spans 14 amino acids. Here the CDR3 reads CASSSLDGSGTQYF. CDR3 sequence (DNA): TGTGCCAGCAGCTCGTTAGACGGCTCGGGGACCCAGTACTTC.

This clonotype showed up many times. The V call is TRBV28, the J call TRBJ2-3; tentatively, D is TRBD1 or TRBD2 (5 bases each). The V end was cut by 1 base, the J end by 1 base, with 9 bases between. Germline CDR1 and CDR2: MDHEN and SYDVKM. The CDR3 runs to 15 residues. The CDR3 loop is CASSLSRGGTDTQYF. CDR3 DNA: TGTGCCAGCAGTTTATCGAGGGGTGGCACAGATACGCAGTATTTT.

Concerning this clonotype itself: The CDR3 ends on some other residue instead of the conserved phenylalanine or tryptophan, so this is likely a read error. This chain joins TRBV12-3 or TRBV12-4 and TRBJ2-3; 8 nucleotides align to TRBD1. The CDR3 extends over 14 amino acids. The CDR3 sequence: CASRSGQGKDAQYS. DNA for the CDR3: TGTGCCAGCAGATCCGGACAGGGTAAAGATGCGCAGTATTCT.

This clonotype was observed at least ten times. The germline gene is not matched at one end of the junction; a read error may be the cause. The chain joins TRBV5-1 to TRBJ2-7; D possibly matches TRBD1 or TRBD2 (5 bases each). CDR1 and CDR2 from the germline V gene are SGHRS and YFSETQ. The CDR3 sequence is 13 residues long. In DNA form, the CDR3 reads TGCGCCAGCAGCTCAACCGGGACGTGGGAGCGGTACTTC. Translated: CASSSTGTWERYF. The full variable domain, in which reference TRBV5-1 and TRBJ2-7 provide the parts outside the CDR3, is KAGVTQTPRYLIKTRGQQVTLSCSPISGHRSVSWYQQTPGQGLQFLFEYFSETQRNKGNFPGRFSGRQFSNSRSEMNVSTLELGDSALYLCASSSTGTWERYFGPGTRLTVT.

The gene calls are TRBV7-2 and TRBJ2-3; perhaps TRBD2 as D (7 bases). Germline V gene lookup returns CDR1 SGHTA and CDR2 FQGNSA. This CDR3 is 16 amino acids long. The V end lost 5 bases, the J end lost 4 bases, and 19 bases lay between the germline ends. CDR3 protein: CASSVLGGGISDTQYF. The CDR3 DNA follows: TGTGCCAGCAGCGTGCTTGGGGGGGGCATCTCAGATACGCAGTATTTT. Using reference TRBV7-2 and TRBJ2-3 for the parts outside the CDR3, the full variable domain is GAGVSQSPSNKVTEKGKDVELRCDPISGHTALYWYRQSLGQGLEFLIYFQGNSAPDKSGLPSDRFSAERTGGSVSTLTIQRTQQEDSAVYLCASSVLGGGISDTQYFGPGTRLTVL.

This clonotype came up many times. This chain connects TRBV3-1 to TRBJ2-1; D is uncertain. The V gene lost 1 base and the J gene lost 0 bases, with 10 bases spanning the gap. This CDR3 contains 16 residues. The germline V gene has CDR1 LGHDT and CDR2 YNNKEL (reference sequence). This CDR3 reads CASSQGRLSSYNEQFF. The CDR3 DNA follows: TGTGCCAGCAGCCAAGGCAGGCTCAGCTCCTACAATGAGCAGTTCTTC.

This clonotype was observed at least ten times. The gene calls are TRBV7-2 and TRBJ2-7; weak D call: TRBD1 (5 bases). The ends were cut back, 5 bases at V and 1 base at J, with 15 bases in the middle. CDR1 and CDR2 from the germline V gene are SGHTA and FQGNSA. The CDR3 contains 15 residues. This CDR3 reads CASSASRTKSYEQYF. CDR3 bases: TGTGCCAGCAGCGCCAGCCGGACAAAGTCCTACGAGCAGTACTTC.